This T cell receptor beta chain was observed in a study of cytomegalovirus exposure and HLA in healthy donors. Study-level results: High sensitivity and specificity were reportedly achieved when the classifier diagnosed cytomegalovirus status.

Sequencing used immunoSEQ multiplex PCR; TCRdb keeps in-frame clones, though not all of them. The repertoire has 150,000 to 180,000 clones, just over 85% of them found once; the top ten carry 2% to 2.5%. CDR1 SGHRS and CDR2 YFSETQ come from the germline V gene. The CDR3 consists of 14 residues. V trimming: 1 base; J trimming: 8 bases; junction bases outside the gene matches: 8. With respect to this clone: The antigen is unknown.

The origin of this receptor is a human donor in good health. The sample taken for sequencing was PBMCs. The J gene is TRBJ1-2, the V gene TRBV5-1, with 7 positions matching TRBD1. The CDR3 DNA sequence: TGCGCCAGCAGCTTGAGGGGACAGATGGAGGGCTACACCTTC. Amino acids: CASSLRGQMEGYTF. The full variable domain, with the rest looked up from reference TRBV5-1 and TRBJ1-2, is KAGVTQTPRYLIKTRGQQVTLSCSPISGHRSVSWYQQTPGQGLQFLFEYFSETQRNKGNFPGRFSGRQFSNSRSEMNVSTLELGDSALYLCASSLRGQMEGYTFGSGTRLTVV.